Shown below are 28 T cell receptor beta chains from a single sample sequenced in a study of blood T cells in healthy people across ages. Sample-barcoded 5' priming and a J-beta primer mix drove a second PCR of roughly 6 to 12 cycles. TCRdb re-called the 5' RACE reads with MiXCR, one entry per CDR3 protein. Counted here are roughly 1,800,000 distinct CDR3 sequences, 40% to 55% occurring once; the ten biggest clones make up less than 2.5%. The sequenced material came from blood. Receptor source: a woman aged 40 to 50 in good health.

The V call is TRBV6-5, the J call TRBJ2-5, with 14 bases identical to TRBD2. CDR3 length: 19 amino acids. Germline trimming cut 4 bases from V and 2 bases from J; bases unmatched to any gene: 12. Germline CDR1 reads MNHEY; CDR2 reads SVGAGI. This chain's CDR3 is CASSWGKTSGGALQETQYF. The CDR3 nucleotides read TGTGCCAGCAGTTGGGGGAAGACTAGCGGGGGGGCATTGCAAGAGACCCAGTACTTC.

The J gene is TRBJ2-1, the V gene TRBV20-1; weak D call: TRBD2 (5 bases). CDR1 and CDR2 from the germline V gene are DFQATT and SNEGSKA (reference sequence). The CDR3 covers 13 residues. V was shortened by 0 bases and J by 10 bases, with 13 bases between the two germline ends. The CDR3 reads CSARDVQTGEQFF. The CDR3 bases are TGCAGTGCTAGAGATGTTCAGACGGGGGAGCAGTTCTTC.

The chain is built from TRBV29-1 and TRBJ2-3; no definite D call. Per germline, CDR1 SQVTM and CDR2 ANQGSEA. Trimming pared 6 bases from V and 2 bases from J, leaving 12 bases between. The CDR3 runs 13 residues. The CDR3 region has the DNA TGCAGCGTCCTCCCGTCCCACACAGATACGCAGTATTTT. It codes for CSVLPSHTDTQYF.

The rearrangement joins TRBV20-1 to TRBJ2-3, with 13 bases matching TRBD2. Trimming removed 5 bases from V and 0 bases from J; junction bases left unmatched: 8. The CDR3 sequence is 17 residues long. Germline CDR1 reads DFQATT; CDR2 reads SNEGSKA (reference sequence). The CDR3 bases are TGCAGTGCTGTCACTAGCGGGAGGGCTGCTAGCACAGATACGCAGTATTTT. It translates to CSAVTSGRAASTDTQYF.

This clonotype has more than one count but fewer than ten. This chain uses TRBV29-1 with TRBJ2-7; 7 bases are shared with TRBD2. The germline V gene encodes CDR1 SQVTM and CDR2 ANQGSEA. Germline trimming cut 6 bases from V and 3 bases from J; bases unmatched to any gene: 2. This CDR3 has 11 residues. CDR3 in amino acids: CSVRENYEQYF. The CDR3 DNA is TGCAGCGTGCGGGAGAACTACGAGCAGTACTTC.

The J gene is TRBJ2-7, the V gene TRBV12-5; TRBD2 agrees at 8 bases. The germline gives CDR1 LGHNT, CDR2 FRNRAP. V was pared by 6 bases and J by 2 bases, with 3 bases of the junction left unmatched. The CDR3 has 13 residues. The DNA of the CDR3 is TGTGCTAGTGGCCCGGGAGGGACCTACGAGCAGTACTTC. The encoded protein is CASGPGGTYEQYF.

The chain employs TRBV27 and TRBJ1-2; perhaps TRBD1 as D (5 bases). V shed 3 bases and J shed 6 bases, with 14 bases lying between them. This CDR3 spans 14 amino acids. Per germline, CDR1 MNHEY and CDR2 SMNVEV (reference sequence). The CDR3: CASSFRDGTDGYTF. In nucleotides, the CDR3 is TGTGCCAGCAGTTTCAGGGACGGGACCGATGGCTACACCTTC.

The genes are TRBV7-8 and TRBJ2-1; no reliable D call. Germline V gene lookup returns CDR1 SGHVS and CDR2 FQNEAQ. The ends were cut back, 5 bases at V and 0 bases at J, with 11 bases in the middle. The CDR3 totals 15 residues. CDR3 amino acids: CASSQQTGSYNEQFF. The CDR3 DNA is TGTGCCAGCAGCCAACAGACGGGCTCCTACAATGAGCAGTTCTTC.

For the CDR3, the DNA is TGTGCCACCAGCAGAGCCCCCCGGCCAGAAGCTTTCTTT. Translation gives CATSRAPRPEAFF. The chain couples TRBV15 to TRBJ1-1; the D is unclear. The V and J ends lost 1 base and 8 bases respectively, with 11 bases between them. The CDR3 is 13 amino acids. Germline V gene sequence: CDR1 LNHNV, CDR2 YYDKDF (reference sequence).

The V gene is TRBV7-2, the J gene TRBJ2-6; weak D call: TRBD1 (6 bases). CDR3 size: 19 residues. Germline CDR1 SGHTA, CDR2 FQGNSA. Trimming shortened V by 2 bases and J by 0 bases, and 17 bases separated the two germline ends. DNA for the CDR3: TGTGCCAGCAGCTTAACTGGATCAACAGGGAGCTCTGGGGCCAACGTCCTGACTTTC. Amino acids: CASSLTGSTGSSGANVLTF.

This rearrangement joins TRBV9 to TRBJ1-2, with a weak D call TRBD1 (6 bases). From germline, CDR1 is SGDLS and CDR2 YYNGEE. The CDR3 consists of 18 residues. V gave up 4 bases and J gave up 4 bases, with 26 bases separating them. The CDR3 region is CASSNQGLVGFAVYGYTF. The CDR3 nucleotides read TGTGCCAGCAGCAATCAGGGGCTAGTCGGGTTTGCCGTCTATGGCTACACCTTC.

Many counts were recorded for this clonotype. The chain recombines TRBV12-3 or TRBV12-4 with TRBJ2-1; D assignment may be TRBD1 or TRBD2 (5 bases each). Trimming left V 6 bases short and J 4 bases short, with 10 bases between. The CDR3 has 13 residues. This chain's CDR3 is CASSFGAYNEQFF. CDR3 DNA sequence: TGTGCCAGCAGCTTCGGGGCGTACAATGAGCAGTTCTTC.

Details on this clonotype: Mismatch with germline at one junction end may stem from a read error. The chain links TRBV20-1 to TRBJ2-5, with 12 positions matching TRBD2. CDR3 length: 18 residues. Per germline, CDR1 DFQATT and CDR2 SNEGSKA (reference sequence). For the CDR3, the DNA is TGCGGTGCTTTAACGTGGACTAGCGGGGCTATGGACCAAGAGACCCAGTACTTC. Translated: CGALTWTSGAMDQETQYF.

The chain uses TRBV7-9 and TRBJ2-3; D is uncertain. Between the trimmed V and J ends, which lost 2 bases and 6 bases, there was a span of 9 bases. The CDR3 sequence is 13 residues long. CDR1 is SEHNR and CDR2 is FQNEAQ in the germline V gene (reference sequence). Written as DNA, the CDR3 is TGTGCCAGCAGCTTATTACAGACCGATACGCAGTATTTT. Translation gives CASSLLQTDTQYF. The full variable domain, its missing parts supplied by reference TRBV7-9 and TRBJ2-3, is DTGVSQNPRHKITKRGQNVTFRCDPISEHNRLYWYRQTLGQGPEFLTYFQNEAQLEKSRLLSDRFSAERPKGSFSTLEIQRTEQGDSAMYLCASSLLQTDTQYFGPGTRLTVL.

This rearrangement joins TRBV6-5 to TRBJ2-3; TRBD2 is a possible D gene (5 bases). The CDR3 has 14 residues. In germline, CDR1 is MNHEY, CDR2 SVGAGI. V was shortened by 2 bases and J by 5 bases, with 11 bases between the two germline ends. CDR3 bases: TGTGCCAGCAGTTACCAGCAGGCGGGAGATACGCAGTATTTT. Translation: CASSYQQAGDTQYF.

CDR3 protein: CASSYSGQGNEKLFF. In DNA, the CDR3 is TGTGCCAGCAGTTACTCGGGACAGGGGAATGAAAAACTGTTTTTT. The rearrangement uses TRBV6-5 and TRBJ1-4; 10 nucleotides agree with TRBD1. Germline values: CDR1 MNHEY, CDR2 SVGAGI. V lost 0 bases, J lost 5 bases, and 0 bases stayed unmatched. This CDR3 is 15 amino acids long.

This chain uses TRBV6-6 with TRBJ1-5; 7 bases align to TRBD1. Unmatched junction bases numbered 10, after V lost 6 bases and J lost 2 bases. Germline CDR1 and CDR2: MNHNY and SVGAGI (reference sequence). The CDR3 sequence is 16 residues long. The CDR3 nucleotides are TGTGCCAGCAGGGGCCCACAGGGGCAGGGCAATCAGCCCCAGCATTTT. Its translation is CASRGPQGQGNQPQHF.

The V and J genes are TRBV6-2 or TRBV6-3 and TRBJ2-1, with D tentatively TRBD1 or TRBD2 (5 bases each). This CDR3 is 16 amino acids long. V was clipped by 6 bases and J by 0 bases, with 15 bases between them. CDR1 and CDR2 from the germline V gene are MNHEY and SVGEGT. Here the CDR3 DNA reads TGTGCCAGCAGGCCGATCGGGGCGAGCTCCTACAATGAGCAGTTCTTC. Translated, it gives CASRPIGASSYNEQFF.

V gene TRBV20-1 combines with J gene TRBJ2-7; TRBD1 matches at 11 bases. Germline CDR1 reads DFQATT; CDR2 reads SNEGSKA (reference sequence). The CDR3 is 14 residues long. V shed 4 bases and J 1 base; nucleotides not matched to a gene: 3. The CDR3 sequence: CSATGTGGSYEQYF. The CDR3, as DNA: TGCAGTGCTACCGGGACAGGGGGTTCCTACGAGCAGTACTTC.

V usage is TRBV29-1 and J usage is TRBJ2-3; a possible D gene is TRBD2 (5 bases). Germline V gene data show CDR1 as SQVTM and CDR2 as ANQGSEA. The CDR3 has 13 amino acids. V was cut by 7 bases and J by 4 bases, with 15 bases left in between. The CDR3 reads CSASPGIADTQYF. The DNA of the CDR3 is TGCAGCGCCTCTCCGGGGATTGCAGATACGCAGTATTTT.

This chain joins TRBV20-1 and TRBJ2-4; 11 bases are shared with TRBD1. The J call may be in error: the DNA end matches TRBJ2-7 better. The germline gives CDR1 DFQATT, CDR2 SNEGSKA (reference sequence). This CDR3 spans 13 amino acids. The CDR3 DNA is TGCAGTGCTAATCGGGACAGGGGGGCCGAGCAGTACTTC. Amino acids: CSANRDRGAEQYF.

The chain is built from TRBV5-1 and TRBJ2-6, with D possibly being TRBD1 (5 bases). V dropped 5 bases and J dropped 0 bases, with 15 bases sitting between them. Germline V gene lookup returns CDR1 SGHRS and CDR2 YFSETQ. The CDR3 contains 17 residues. CDR3 bases: TGCGCCAGCAGTCGTGGACAAACGAGCTCTGGGGCCAACGTCCTGACTTTC. Protein sequence: CASSRGQTSSGANVLTF. The entire variable domain, with the rest obtained from reference TRBV5-1 and TRBJ2-6, is as follows: KAGVTQTPRYLIKTRGQQVTLSCSPISGHRSVSWYQQTPGQGLQFLFEYFSETQRNKGNFPGRFSGRQFSNSRSEMNVSTLELGDSALYLCASSRGQTSSGANVLTFGAGSRLTVL.

This chain joins TRBV27 and TRBJ1-2; D is ambiguous. There are 18 residues in the CDR3. Germline CDR1 reads MNHEY; CDR2 reads SMNVEV (reference sequence). Trimming cost V 5 bases and J 4 bases, with 26 bases left between them. The CDR3 spells CASSSLPQVAGIGYGYTF. The CDR3 DNA follows: TGTGCCAGCAGTAGTTTACCTCAAGTTGCGGGGATTGGCTATGGCTACACCTTC.

This clonotype appeared a few times. The chain couples TRBV12-3 or TRBV12-4 to TRBJ2-1; tentative D call: TRBD1 (7 bases). The V and J ends lost 5 bases and 7 bases respectively, with 12 bases between them. The CDR3 has 13 residues. CDR3: CASSTRGANEQFF. In DNA form, the CDR3 reads TGTGCCAGCAGTACCAGGGGGGCGAATGAGCAGTTCTTC.

In its sample, this clonotype was seen a few times. V is TRBV4-3 and J is TRBJ2-5; TRBD1 matches 10 bases. Germline V gives CDR1 LGHNA, CDR2 YSLEER. V lost 0 bases to trimming and J lost 2 bases; unmatched junction nucleotides: 12. This CDR3 is built from 19 residues. CDR3 protein: CASSQDGGQGKVGQETQYF. CDR3 coding DNA: TGCGCCAGCAGCCAAGATGGGGGACAGGGGAAAGTGGGTCAAGAGACCCAGTACTTC.

The V gene is TRBV13, the J gene TRBJ2-7; 7 bases align to TRBD1. The J segment lost 2 bases and the V segment lost 0 bases, leaving 7 bases of the junction unmatched. This CDR3 comprises 16 residues. Germline assignment: CDR1 PRHDT and CDR2 FYEKMQ (reference sequence). CDR3 residues: CASSLGATGQPYEQYF. The CDR3 DNA sequence: TGTGCCAGCAGCTTAGGGGCGACAGGGCAGCCCTACGAGCAGTACTTC.

This chain uses TRBV7-2 with TRBJ2-3, with TRBD2 matching over 10 bases. Germline CDR1 and CDR2: SGHTA and FQGNSA. CDR3 length equals 18 residues. Trimming cost V 0 bases and J 4 bases; bases outside gene matches: 10. CDR3 loop: CASSLAQVLAGVPDTQYF. The CDR3 DNA reads TGTGCCAGCAGCTTAGCGCAGGTTCTAGCGGGGGTCCCAGATACGCAGTATTTT.

With regard to this clonotype: The junction departs from germline at one end; a sequencing error may be responsible. This rearrangement joins TRBV27 to TRBJ2-3; D is perhaps TRBD2 (7 bases). Germline-derived CDR1 and CDR2 are MNHEY and SMNVEV (reference sequence). The CDR3 runs to 14 residues. DNA of the CDR3: TGTGCCACCACGCTGGGGGGGCGGACAGATACGCGGTATTTT. This sequence encodes CATTLGGRTDTRYF.